This entry lists 19 T cell receptor beta chains sequenced from one sample in a study of blood T cell repertoires in COVID-19. Using immunoSEQ multiplex PCR, the repertoire was profiled, and TCRdb retains in-frame clones only, with some absent. Among 200,000 to 250,000 clones, around 84% were seen once, and the ten largest hold 9.7%. The sequenced material came from peripheral blood. These receptors were collected from a man over 45 with active or convalescent COVID-19.

The chain recombines TRBV7-9 with TRBJ1-1; D unclear. Germline CDR1 and CDR2: SEHNR and FQNEAQ (reference sequence). V lost 7 bases to trimming and J lost 3 bases, with 6 bases between them. CDR3 length: 11 amino acids. For the CDR3, the DNA is TGTGCCAGCAAGAGGGACACTGAAGCTTTCTTT. This translates into CASKRDTEAFF.

The chain uses TRBV5-1 and TRBJ1-2; 9 nucleotides align to TRBD1. Germline CDR1 reads SGHRS; CDR2 reads YFSETQ. The CDR3 has 14 amino acids. The junction had 5 bases not matched to a gene; V was cut back by 4 bases and J by 4 bases. CDR3 sequence: CASSGQGLSYGYTF. CDR3 sequence (DNA): TGCGCCAGCAGCGGACAGGGGCTCTCCTATGGCTACACCTTC.

The chain uses TRBV3-1 (or the pseudogene TRBV3-2) and TRBJ2-1, with D unresolved. The CDR3 spans 13 residues. With 4 bases removed from V and 10 bases from J, the gap between germline ends came to 14 bases. Germline assignment: CDR1 LGHDT and CDR2 YNNKEL (reference sequence). The CDR3 DNA sequence: TGTGCCAGCAGCCCTAATCCCGTCCGGGAGCAGTTCTTC. It specifies CASSPNPVREQFF.

V and J are TRBV19 and TRBJ2-1; possible D gene TRBD1, 6 bases. The length of the CDR3 is 17 residues. The V gene's germline CDR1 is LNHDA and CDR2 SQIVND (reference sequence). Trimming left V 3 bases short and J 3 bases short, with 18 bases between. DNA for the CDR3: TGTGCCAGTAGTATGTCACAGGGAAGAGGAAACTACAATGAGCAGTTCTTC. It encodes CASSMSQGRGNYNEQFF.

CDR3 DNA: TGTGCCAGCAGCTTAGGCCTAGGGGTTGCGGGAAACACCATATATTTT. This translates into CASSLGLGVAGNTIYF. This chain connects TRBV7-2 to TRBJ1-3, with D maybe TRBD1 (5 bases). Deletions cut 1 base from V and 4 bases from J, with 14 bases between. Germline CDR1 and CDR2: SGHTA and FQGNSA. The CDR3 runs to 16 residues.

The rearrangement joins TRBV11-1 to TRBJ2-2; no clear D gene. The CDR3 covers 14 residues. V lost 1 base and J lost 8, with 11 bases in between. Germline V gives CDR1 SGHAT, CDR2 FQDESV (reference sequence). CDR3 coding DNA: TGTGCCAGCAGCTTAGTTTACGGGTTTGGGGAGCTGTTTTTT. It translates to CASSLVYGFGELFF.

The chain combines TRBV24-1 with TRBJ2-3; D possibly corresponds to TRBD1 (5 bases). From germline, CDR1 is KGHDR and CDR2 SFDVKD. V lost 5 bases to trimming and J lost 6 bases, with 14 bases between them. This CDR3 region has 14 residues. The DNA for the CDR3 is TGTGCCACCAGTGCAGGGAACGGTGGGGATACGCAGTATTTT. This sequence encodes CATSAGNGGDTQYF.

The rearrangement joins TRBV5-6 to TRBJ1-4; D may be TRBD1 (6 bases). Between the trimmed V and J ends, which lost 4 bases and 0 bases, there was a span of 16 bases. This CDR3 has 17 amino acids. The germline V gene has CDR1 SGHDT and CDR2 YYEEEE. CDR3 protein: CASSPAGGASTNEKLFF. CDR3 nucleotide sequence: TGTGCCAGCAGCCCGGCGGGGGGCGCATCAACTAATGAAAAACTGTTTTTT. Full variable domain (remainder filled in from reference TRBV5-6 and TRBJ1-4): DAGVTQSPTHLIKTRGQQVTLRCSPKSGHDTVSWYQQALGQGPQFIFQYYEEEERQRGNFPDRFSGHQFPNYSSELNVNALLLGDSALYLCASSPAGGASTNEKLFFGSGTQLSVL.

This chain connects TRBV5-5 to TRBJ2-5, with 9 bases fitting TRBD1. The CDR3 covers 15 residues. Germline V gene sequence: CDR1 SGHKS, CDR2 YYEKEE (reference sequence). With 0 bases clipped from V and 1 base from J, the junction kept 1 base outside the gene matches. The CDR3 DNA sequence: TGTGCCAGCAGCTTGGGGGACAGGGTCCAAGAGACCCAGTACTTC. Residues: CASSLGDRVQETQYF.

This chain connects TRBV6-6 to TRBJ2-1; 8 bases map to TRBD2. This CDR3 spans 14 amino acids. J was trimmed by 7 bases and V by 4 bases; bases with no gene match: 6. CDR1 is MNHNY, CDR2 SVGAGI, per germline (reference sequence). The CDR3 bases are TGTGCCAGCAGTTTCAGCGGGAGTGATAATGAGCAGTTCTTC. Residues: CASSFSGSDNEQFF.

This chain links TRBV9 with TRBJ1-6; 10 bases fit TRBD1. This CDR3 is 14 amino acids long. CDR1 is SGDLS and CDR2 is YYNGEE in the germline V gene. V shed 4 bases, J shed 10 bases, and the junction held 5 bases outside the gene matches. CDR3 protein: CASSLGTGESPLHF. CDR3 nucleotide sequence: TGTGCCAGCAGCCTCGGGACAGGGGAGTCACCCCTCCACTTT.

The rearrangement joins TRBV2 to TRBJ2-7; a possible D gene is TRBD2 (5 bases). Trimming removed 7 bases at V and 4 bases at J, with 17 bases between. This CDR3 is 14 amino acids long. Germline-derived CDR1 and CDR2 are SNHLY and FYNNEI. CDR3 nucleotides: TGTGCCAGCATGAGGGAGCTCCGGGCGTACGAGCAGTACTTC. It codes for CASMRELRAYEQYF.

The V and J genes are TRBV6-5 and TRBJ2-1, with D hard to call. Trimming shortened V by 7 bases and J by 11 bases, and 12 bases separated the two germline ends. This CDR3 comprises 11 residues. Germline V gene data show CDR1 as MNHEY and CDR2 as SVGAGI. The CDR3 spells CASTDRHQQFF. The CDR3 DNA is TGTGCCAGCACCGATAGACACCAGCAGTTCTTC.

J is TRBJ2-3 and V is TRBV7-2, with D unresolved. V lost 6 bases, J lost 0 bases, and 13 bases lay in between. Germline V lookup: CDR1 SGHTA, CDR2 FQGNSA. The CDR3 has 15 amino acids. CDR3 residues: CASRPHSHSTDTQYF. For the CDR3, the DNA is TGTGCCAGCAGACCCCACTCCCATAGCACAGATACGCAGTATTTT.

V gene TRBV5-6 combines with J gene TRBJ2-3; perhaps TRBD2 as D (5 bases). Trimming shortened V by 1 base and J by 5 bases, and 11 bases separated the two germline ends. CDR3 size: 14 residues. Germline loops: CDR1 SGHDT, CDR2 YYEEEE. The CDR3 is CASSLSGVLDTQYF. The CDR3 region has the DNA TGTGCCAGCAGCTTGAGCGGTGTCCTAGATACGCAGTATTTT.

In this sample, this clone turned up once. The chain uses TRBV5-5 and TRBJ1-6, with 7 bases aligning to TRBD1. With 0 bases clipped from V and 4 bases from J, the junction kept 7 bases outside the gene matches. This CDR3 region has 17 residues. Germline CDR1 and CDR2: SGHKS and YYEKEE (reference sequence). This chain's CDR3 is CASSLASGTAYNSPLHF. The DNA of the CDR3 is TGTGCCAGCAGCTTGGCATCTGGGACAGCTTATAATTCACCCCTCCACTTT.

This chain joins TRBV7-8 and TRBJ2-3; 11 bases are a match to TRBD2. The CDR3 is 21 amino acids. V lost 1 base, J lost 2 bases, and 17 bases stayed unmatched. The germline V gene encodes CDR1 SGHVS and CDR2 FQNEAQ. The CDR3 DNA reads TGTGCCAGCAGCTTAGAGGTACTAGCGGGAGTGGCGTCGAGTACCACAGATACGCAGTATTTT. Protein product: CASSLEVLAGVASSTTDTQYF.

This chain links TRBV5-1 with TRBJ1-1; TRBD1 matches 8 bases. The CDR3 is made up of 14 amino acids. Germline lookup yields CDR1 SGHRS and CDR2 YFSETQ. The V and J ends lost 4 bases and 4 bases, in that order; junction bases with no gene match: 6. CDR3 sequence reads: CASSTRTGSTEAFF. In DNA form, the CDR3 reads TGCGCCAGCAGCACCCGGACAGGGAGCACTGAAGCTTTCTTT.

The rearrangement uses TRBV11-2 and TRBJ2-5; tentative D call: TRBD1 (6 bases). CDR3 length equals 15 residues. Germline V gene data show CDR1 as SGHAT and CDR2 as FQNNGV. V gave up 1 base and J gave up 5 bases, with 14 bases separating them. The DNA of the CDR3 is TGTGCCAGCAGCTTAGGGAACAGGGTGGATGAGACCCAGTACTTC. As protein: CASSLGNRVDETQYF. The full variable domain, its missing parts supplied by reference TRBV11-2 and TRBJ2-5, is EAGVAQSPRYKIIEKRQSVAFWCNPISGHATLYWYQQILGQGPKLLIQFQNNGVVDDSQLPKDRFSAERLKGVDSTLKIQPAKLEDSAVYLCASSLGNRVDETQYFGPGTRLLVL.